Listed below are T cell receptor beta chains from one sample, sequenced in a study of neurological immune-mediated disorders. TCRdb passed the 5' RACE reads through MiXCR, listing each CDR3 protein once. This table has around 64,000 distinct CDR3 sequences, 3% to 4% appearing once. Sequenced sample: PBMCs. The receptors were sampled from a woman in her forties or fifties with multiple sclerosis. Both conserved end residues are part of each CDR3. The D gene is left open where the match is weak. Size is stated for part of the rows, as once, few or many counts, or as a class when the clone is expanded.

TRBV29-1	.	.	TRBJ1-1	CSVDSLSEAFF	TGCAGCGTTGACTCCCTTTCGGAAGCTTTCTTT
TRBV28	many	.	TRBJ2-3	CASSGETQGADTQYF	TGTGCCAGCAGTGGGGAAACCCAAGGTGCAGATACGCAGTATTTT
TRBV5-8	many	.	TRBJ1-2	CASSLGGRRIYGYTF	TGTGCCAGCAGCTTGGGGGGGCGGAGAATTTACGGCTACACCTTC
TRBV12-3/TRBV12-4	many	TRBD1	TRBJ2-5	CASTPTLGQGGETQYF	TGTGCCAGCACACCAACTCTAGGACAGGGGGGAGAGACCCAGTACTTC
TRBV6-2/TRBV6-3	many	TRBD2	TRBJ2-7	CASSLDGRARVHEQYF	TGTGCCAGCAGTTTAGACGGGAGGGCCCGGGTTCACGAGCAGTACTTC
TRBV5-1	many	.	TRBJ2-5	CASSRTTQETQYF	TGCGCCAGCAGCCGGACTACCCAAGAGACCCAGTACTTC
TRBV20-1	many	.	TRBJ2-2	CSARRRTVNTGELFF	TGCAGTGCTAGAAGAAGGACCGTTAACACCGGGGAGCTGTTTTTT
TRBV7-8	many	.	TRBJ2-7	CASSPASKGSEQYF	TGTGCCAGCAGCCCCGCGTCGAAGGGCTCCGAGCAGTACTTC
TRBV6-2/TRBV6-3	many	.	TRBJ1-5	CATGTPGQPQHF	TGTGCCACCGGGACACCCGGTCAGCCCCAGCATTTT
TRBV5-1	many	TRBD2	TRBJ2-3	CASKLAGVADTQYF	TGCGCCAGCAAACTAGCGGGAGTGGCTGATACGCAGTATTTT
TRBV7-2	many	.	TRBJ2-3	CASSVPLSTDTQYF	TGTGCCAGCAGCGTACCCCTGAGCACAGATACGCAGTATTTT
TRBV24-1	many	.	TRBJ2-2	CATSNTGELFF	TGTGCCACCAGTAACACCGGGGAGCTGTTTTTT
TRBV5-6	many	.	TRBJ1-1	CASSLIVNTEAFF	TGTGCCAGCAGCTTGATAGTGAACACTGAAGCTTTCTTT
TRBV5-5	many	.	TRBJ2-3	CANNLDPSTDTQYF	TGTGCCAACAACCTGGACCCGAGCACAGATACGCAGTATTTT
TRBV10-3	many	.	TRBJ1-5	CAIRRGPNQPQHF	TGTGCCATCAGGAGAGGGCCGAATCAGCCCCAGCATTTT
TRBV10-3	many	TRBD2	TRBJ2-1	CAITSYGGATNEQFF	TGTGCCATCACCTCTTACGGGGGGGCCACCAATGAGCAGTTCTTC
TRBV2	many	.	TRBJ2-1	CASSYGRGYNEQFF	TGTGCCAGCAGTTATGGGCGGGGATACAATGAGCAGTTCTTC
TRBV5-5	many	.	TRBJ1-1	CASSSTGNMNTEAFF	TGTGCCAGCAGCTCTACAGGGAACATGAACACTGAAGCTTTCTTT
TRBV24-1	many	.	TRBJ2-1	CATSETRFSSYNEQFF	TGTGCCACCAGTGAAACCCGATTCAGCTCCTACAATGAGCAGTTCTTC
TRBV6-5	many	TRBD2	TRBJ2-1	CASYSGGRAENEQFF	TGTGCCAGCTACTCTGGCGGGAGGGCCGAAAATGAGCAGTTCTTC